The 2 T cell receptor beta chains listed next were all sequenced from one sample in a study of naive and memory T cell subsets (dated by TCRdb to the late 2010s). Libraries came from UMI-ligation and nested PCR. This sample was sequenced with an Illumina MiSeq. An equimolar mix of two oligonucleotides covering both TRBC1 and TRBC2 was used as the beta constant-region primer. TCRdb redid the processing of the public reads, applying fastp at Q25 and MiXCR, and retained in-frame beta chains. Every CDR3 protein is listed once, alongside the most common genes and DNA of its rows. The sample has roughly 40,000 distinct CDR3 sequences on record, more than 10% of them singletons. Clones ranked in the top ten supply approximately 20% of the sample. The sequencing input was effector memory CD4+ T cells from blood. Read against the paper, the sample's cell subset or site label means: effector memory, CD45RA- CD27-. These receptors all stem from a human donor in good health.

This clonotype has more than one count but fewer than ten. The chain joins TRBV7-2 to TRBJ2-1, with D perhaps assigned TRBD1 or TRBD2 (5 bases each). The CDR3 sequence is 16 residues long. Trimming cost V 0 bases and J 6 bases, with 15 bases left between them. From germline, CDR1 is SGHTA and CDR2 FQGNSA. The DNA for the CDR3 is TGTGCCAGCAGCTTAGCCCGTGGGGCTAGCTTCAATGAGCAGTTCTTC. Its translation is CASSLARGASFNEQFF.

This clonotype was recorded at least ten times. The genes are TRBV12-3 or TRBV12-4 and TRBJ1-1; D may be TRBD1 (6 bases). This CDR3 is 14 amino acids long. V was trimmed by 5 bases and J by 3 bases, leaving 13 bases between them. CDR3 amino acids: CASSKQGRDTEAFF. In DNA, the CDR3 is TGTGCCAGCAGTAAACAGGGTAGGGACACTGAAGCTTTCTTT.